This TCR beta chain stems from a study of CD8+CD57+ T cells in acquired aplastic anemia. As for the study in general: DNA from sorted CD4+ and CD8+ cells averaged roughly 3.4 ug.

The J segment lost 8 bases and the V segment lost 0 bases, leaving 4 bases of the junction unmatched. The CDR3 sequence is 14 residues long. From germline, CDR1 is KGHDR and CDR2 SFDVKD. The TCR beta profiling, which covered VDJ combination and CDR3 sequence, was carried out using genomic DNA as the template. MiXCR, applied by TCRdb to the reads, yields one record per CDR3 protein. The sample includes 300,000 or so distinct CDR3 sequences, approximately 56% of them seen just once. This clonotype was seen just once. No antigen is known for it. The study's findings and limits: Significance was not reached for CD8+ Simpson's diversity between patients and controls. Twenty-nine shared CD8+ CDR3s appeared highly expressed within patients' immunodominant clones.

Sequencing input: sorted CD4+, CD8+, or CD8+CD57+ T cells (not recorded which) from PBMCs. The receptor was isolated from a human donor with severe aplastic anemia or a healthy control (not recorded which). J is TRBJ1-2 and V is TRBV24-1, with 8 bases matching TRBD1. The CDR3 sequence: CATSDLQSGGGYTF. The CDR3 DNA reads TGTGCCACCAGTGATTTGCAGTCAGGGGGCGGCTACACCTTC.